The rows below give T cell receptor beta chains drawn from one sample of a study of OX40 agonist ivuxolimab in advanced cancers. Assay used: immunoSEQ multiplex PCR; TCRdb lists only in-frame clones, some missing. Altogether about 47,000 clones are present, approximately 82% being singletons, with the ten largest covering roughly 2.5%. The input for sequencing was CD4+ or CD8+ T cells sorted from blood, taken in a trial of the OX40 agonist ivuxolimab. The receptors come from an adult with an advanced solid tumor such as melanoma, head and neck, liver or kidney cancer. Both conserved end residues are part of each CDR3. The D gene is left open where the match is weak. Expanded clones are given a class, and other clones once, few, many or no size at all.

V gene,J gene,D gene,clone size,CDR3 DNA,CDR3 protein
TRBV6-5,TRBJ2-7,TRBD1,-,TGTGCCAGCAGCGGACAGGGGGCGTTCGAGCAGTACTTC,CASSGQGAFEQYF
TRBV7-9,TRBJ2-7,-,-,TGTGCCAGCAGCCAGGTTAGCGGAGGCTCCTACGAGCAGTACTTC,CASSQVSGGSYEQYF
TRBV6-1,TRBJ2-3,-,-,TGTGCCAGCAGTGAGCGGGTTTTAGCGGTTACCCTCACAGATACGCAGTATTTT,CASSERVLAVTLTDTQYF
TRBV4-2,TRBJ2-7,-,-,TGTGCCAGCAGCCAATTGAAAAGCTCCTACGAGCAGTACTTC,CASSQLKSSYEQYF
TRBV4-3,TRBJ1-2,TRBD1,-,TGCGCCAGCAGCTACAGGGGAGTAGACTATGGCTACACCTTC,CASSYRGVDYGYTF
TRBV2,TRBJ2-7,-,-,TGTGCCAGCAGGAGCCGACAGAGGAGCTACGAGCAGTACTTC,CASRSRQRSYEQYF
TRBV2,TRBJ1-2,TRBD1,-,TGTGCCAGCAGTCCGGACAGGGGCACTTATGGCTACACCTTC,CASSPDRGTYGYTF
TRBV6-5,TRBJ1-1,-,-,TGTGCCAGCAGTTACCCAGGGACGCACACTGAAGCTTTCTTT,CASSYPGTHTEAFF
TRBV7-8,TRBJ2-4,-,-,TGTGCCAGCAGCTTAGGAGGGCTAGCCAAAAACATTCAGTACTTC,CASSLGGLAKNIQYF
TRBV4-3,TRBJ2-1,TRBD1,-,TGCGCCAGCAGCCAGACAGTGGACAGGCATGAGCAGTTCTTC,CASSQTVDRHEQFF
TRBV10-3,TRBJ2-2,TRBD2,-,TGTGCCAGCGGGGGGGCTAGCGGTACCGGGGAGCTGTTTTTT,CASGGASGTGELFF
TRBV19,TRBJ1-2,-,-,TGTGCCAGTAGTATATCCCTGCGGCAGTGGGGCTACACCTTC,CASSISLRQWGYTF
TRBV27,TRBJ2-7,-,-,TGTGCCAGCAGCTCTCGAGGAGGAGAGCAGTACTTC,CASSSRGGEQYF
TRBV7-2,TRBJ1-1,-,-,TGTGCCAGCAGCTTAGCGGGGGGCCGTCCTGAAGCTTTCTTT,CASSLAGGRPEAFF
TRBV2,TRBJ1-2,TRBD1,-,TGTGCCAGCAGTGAAATTGGGACAGGGGTTGATGGCTACACCTTC,CASSEIGTGVDGYTF
TRBV10-1,TRBJ2-3,TRBD1,-,TGCGCCAGCAGTTTGACAGGGGGCGCGGATACGCAGTATTTT,CASSLTGGADTQYF
TRBV11-3,TRBJ2-5,-,-,TGTGCCAGCAGCCCCGGCAGGACCCAGTACTTC,CASSPGRTQYF
TRBV18,TRBJ2-5,-,-,TGTGCCAGCTCACTCGCCCAGGGCGAGACCCAGTACTTC,CASSLAQGETQYF
TRBV21-1,TRBJ2-1,-,-,TGTGCCAGCAGTCAAACTCCGGCCCCCTCCAATGAGCAGTTCTTC,CASSQTPAPSNEQFF
TRBV6-1,TRBJ1-2,TRBD1,-,TGTGCCAGCAGCGATGACAGGGGGCATGGCTACACCTTC,CASSDDRGHGYTF
TRBV5-5,TRBJ2-7,-,few,TGTGCCAGCAGCCCGAGGGCAGGGGCGGGATACGAGCAGTACTTC,CASSPRAGAGYEQYF
TRBV5-3,TRBJ1-3,TRBD1,-,TGTGCCAGAAGCCGGACAGGGGTACGCTCTGGAAACACCATATATTTT,CARSRTGVRSGNTIYF
TRBV5-6,TRBJ2-7,TRBD1,-,TGTGCCAGCAGCAGCGGGACAGGGGGATCATACGAGCAGTACTTC,CASSSGTGGSYEQYF
TRBV5-1,TRBJ2-6,TRBD1,-,TGCGCCAGCAGCCTAGGGACAGGGATGCCTTCTGGGGCCAACGTCCTGACTTTC,CASSLGTGMPSGANVLTF
TRBV4-2,TRBJ2-7,TRBD1,-,TGTGCCAGCAGCCAGCCGGGACAGGGGGCTTCCTACGAGCAGTACTTC,CASSQPGQGASYEQYF
TRBV4-3,TRBJ2-1,TRBD2,-,TGCGCCAGCAGCCAAGGAACTAGCGGGGGCCCCTACAATGAGCAGTTCTTC,CASSQGTSGGPYNEQFF
TRBV14,TRBJ2-6,-,-,TGTGCCAGCAGCCAAGATTTGGTAACTGGGGCCAACGTCCTGACTTTC,CASSQDLVTGANVLTF
TRBV5-1,TRBJ2-1,-,-,TGCGCCAGCAGCTTGGGAGGCACGACAGACAATGAGCAGTTCTTC,CASSLGGTTDNEQFF
TRBV5-6,TRBJ2-3,-,-,TGTGCCAGCAGCCGAGACCGGGCGCGGGTCACAGATACGCAGTATTTT,CASSRDRARVTDTQYF
TRBV11-2,TRBJ1-1,TRBD1,once,TGTGCCAGCAGCTTAAAGGGGGCTGGCACTGAAGCTTTCTTT,CASSLKGAGTEAFF
TRBV6-6,TRBJ1-1,TRBD1,-,TGTGCCAGCATCACTACAGCAGGGGGGATCACTGAAGCTTTCTTT,CASITTAGGITEAFF
TRBV6-5,TRBJ2-2,TRBD2,few,TGTGCCAGCAGGGGGGGGACTGGTAACACCGGGGAGCTGTTTTTT,CASRGGTGNTGELFF
TRBV7-2,TRBJ2-7,TRBD1,-,TGTGCCAGCAGCTTCCGAGACAGGGGGCTCGAGCAGTACTTC,CASSFRDRGLEQYF
TRBV25-1,TRBJ2-2,TRBD1,-,TGTGCCAGCAGCCCGGGTAACAGGGGGGACACCGGGGAGCTGTTTTTT,CASSPGNRGDTGELFF
TRBV6-1,TRBJ1-2,TRBD1,-,TGTGCCATCAGTGCCGGGACAGGGGGACGTCAGGACTATGGCTACACCTTC,CAISAGTGGRQDYGYTF
TRBV4-2,TRBJ2-3,-,-,TGTGCCAGCAGCAAGGACCTATTCACAGATACGCAGTATTTT,CASSKDLFTDTQYF
TRBV27,TRBJ1-6,-,-,TGTGCCAGCACTCGCCTTGGGGGGCCTCTGGGTAATTCACCCCTCCACTTT,CASTRLGGPLGNSPLHF
TRBV11-2,TRBJ2-2,-,-,TGTGCCAGCAGCCGAACAACTTCCGGCGGCCGGTCAAGCGGGGAGCTGTTTTTT,CASSRTTSGGRSSGELFF
TRBV19,TRBJ2-7,TRBD2,-,TGTGCCAGTAGTGTTGTTAGCGGGGTCTCCTACGAGCAGTACTTC,CASSVVSGVSYEQYF
TRBV10-2,TRBJ1-1,TRBD1,-,TGCGCCAGCAGTGAGCTTGGGACAGCTGAAGCTTTCTTT,CASSELGTAEAFF
TRBV7-6,TRBJ2-3,-,-,TGTGCCAGCAGCTTAGTTCCAGATACGCAGTATTTT,CASSLVPDTQYF
TRBV30,TRBJ2-3,-,-,TGTGCCTGGAGTGTTTCAGATACGCAGTATTTT,CAWSVSDTQYF
TRBV7-9,TRBJ2-2,-,-,TGTGCCAGCGGCGAGGACAGTAGCACCGGGGAGCTGTTTTTT,CASGEDSSTGELFF
TRBV5-6,TRBJ1-4,-,-,TGTGCCAGCAGCGTCGGGACTTTCAATGAAAAACTGTTTTTT,CASSVGTFNEKLFF
TRBV14,TRBJ1-1,-,-,TGTGCCAGCAGCCAAGGAGGGCGGTCCACTGAAGCTTTCTTT,CASSQGGRSTEAFF